The entry that follows covers one T cell receptor beta chain sequence. Its target is not known. Germline CDR1 SGHRS, CDR2 YFSETQ. Unmatched junction bases numbered 9, after V lost 4 bases and J lost 0 bases. CDR3 size: 17 residues. This entry belongs to a study of cytomegalovirus exposure and HLA in healthy donors. Findings and limits, study-wide: A few V segments could not be told apart, such as TRBV6-2 and TRBV6-3, and were left out. It was reportedly the case that the classifier diagnosed cytomegalovirus status with high specificity and sensitivity. Some 150 TCR beta chains were listed as cytomegalovirus-associated. What a later analysis showed was that several of the most significant clusters appeared linked to common viral pathogens.

This PCR relied on a set of 60 Vbeta primers and 13 Jbeta primers. Assay: immunoSEQ multiplex PCR; the TCRdb copy retains only in-frame clones and omits some. The sample contains 150,000 to 200,000 clones, roughly 70% of which appear only once. The sequencing sample was made of PBMCs. The V gene is TRBV5-1, the J gene TRBJ1-1, with 10 bases aligning to TRBD1. The clonotype originates from a woman between 40 and 55 years old in good health and CMV-seropositive. The DNA of the CDR3 is TGCGCCAGCAGCCCGTCCGACAGGGGGCGGTTGAACACTGAAGCTTTCTTT. Its protein is CASSPSDRGRLNTEAFF.